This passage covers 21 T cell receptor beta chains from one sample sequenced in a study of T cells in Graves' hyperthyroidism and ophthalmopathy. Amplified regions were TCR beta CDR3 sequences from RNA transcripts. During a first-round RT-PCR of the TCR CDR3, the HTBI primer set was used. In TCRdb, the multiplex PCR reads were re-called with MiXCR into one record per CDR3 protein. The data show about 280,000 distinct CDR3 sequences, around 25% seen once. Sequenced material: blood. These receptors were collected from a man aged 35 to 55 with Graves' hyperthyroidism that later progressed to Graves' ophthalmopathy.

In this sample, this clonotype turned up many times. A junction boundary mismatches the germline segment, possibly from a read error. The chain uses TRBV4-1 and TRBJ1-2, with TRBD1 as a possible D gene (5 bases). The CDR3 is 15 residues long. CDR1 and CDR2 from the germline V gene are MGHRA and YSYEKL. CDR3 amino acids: CASSQQGTGNYVYTF. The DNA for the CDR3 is TGCGCCAGCAGCCAACAAGGAACAGGAAATTATGTCTACACCTTC.

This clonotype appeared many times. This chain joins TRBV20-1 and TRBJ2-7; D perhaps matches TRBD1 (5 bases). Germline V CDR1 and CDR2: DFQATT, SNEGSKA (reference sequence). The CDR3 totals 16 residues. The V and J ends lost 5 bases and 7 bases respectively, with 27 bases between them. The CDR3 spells CSAARLGRHRSTEQYF. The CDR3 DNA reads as TGCAGTGCTGCCCGCTTGGGGCGCCACCGGTCTACGGAGCAGTACTTC.

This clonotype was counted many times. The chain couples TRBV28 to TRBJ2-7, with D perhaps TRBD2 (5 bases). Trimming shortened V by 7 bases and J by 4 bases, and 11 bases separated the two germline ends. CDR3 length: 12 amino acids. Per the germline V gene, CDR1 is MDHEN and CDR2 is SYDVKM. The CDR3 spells CASTKTGYEQYF. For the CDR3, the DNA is TGTGCCAGCACCAAAACGGGGTACGAGCAGTACTTC.

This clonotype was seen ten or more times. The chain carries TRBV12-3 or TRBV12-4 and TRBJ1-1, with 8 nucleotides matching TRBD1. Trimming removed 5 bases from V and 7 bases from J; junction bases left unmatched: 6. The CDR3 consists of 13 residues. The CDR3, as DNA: TGTGCCAGCAGTAACGGACAGGGAGGTGAAGCTTTCTTT. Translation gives CASSNGQGGEAFF.

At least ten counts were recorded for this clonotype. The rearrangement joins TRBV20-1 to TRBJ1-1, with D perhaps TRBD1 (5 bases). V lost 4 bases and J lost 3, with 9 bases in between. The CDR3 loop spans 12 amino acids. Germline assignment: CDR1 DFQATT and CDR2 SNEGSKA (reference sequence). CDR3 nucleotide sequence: TGCAGTGCTATCGGGACGTACACTGAAGCTTTCTTT. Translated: CSAIGTYTEAFF.

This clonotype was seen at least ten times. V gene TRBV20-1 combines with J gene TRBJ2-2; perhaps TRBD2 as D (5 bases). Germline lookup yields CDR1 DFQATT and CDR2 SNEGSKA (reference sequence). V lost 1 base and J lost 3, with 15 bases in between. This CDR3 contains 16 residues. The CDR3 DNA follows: TGCAGTGCTAGAGTACACGGGATTACCCACACCGGGGAGCTGTTTTTT. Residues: CSARVHGITHTGELFF.

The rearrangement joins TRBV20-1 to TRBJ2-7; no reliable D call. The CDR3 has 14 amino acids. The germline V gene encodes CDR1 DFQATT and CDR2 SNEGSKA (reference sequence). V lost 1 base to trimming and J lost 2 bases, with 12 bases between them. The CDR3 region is CSARVTDQAYEQYF. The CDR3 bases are TGCAGTGCTAGAGTGACTGATCAGGCCTACGAGCAGTACTTC.

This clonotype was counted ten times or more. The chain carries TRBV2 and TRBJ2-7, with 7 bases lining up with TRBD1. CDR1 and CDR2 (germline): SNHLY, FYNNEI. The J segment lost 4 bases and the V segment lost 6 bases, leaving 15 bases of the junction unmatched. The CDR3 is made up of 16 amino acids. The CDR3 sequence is CASRTYPTGTTYEQYF. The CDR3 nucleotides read TGTGCCAGCAGAACCTACCCGACAGGGACCACTTACGAGCAGTACTTC.

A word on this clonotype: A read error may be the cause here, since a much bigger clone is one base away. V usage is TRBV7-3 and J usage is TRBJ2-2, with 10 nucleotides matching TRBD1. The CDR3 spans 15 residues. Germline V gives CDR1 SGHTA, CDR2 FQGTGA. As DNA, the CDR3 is TGTGCCAGCAGCACTCCGGGACAGGGGACCGGGGAGCCGTTTTTT. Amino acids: CASSTPGQGTGEPFF.

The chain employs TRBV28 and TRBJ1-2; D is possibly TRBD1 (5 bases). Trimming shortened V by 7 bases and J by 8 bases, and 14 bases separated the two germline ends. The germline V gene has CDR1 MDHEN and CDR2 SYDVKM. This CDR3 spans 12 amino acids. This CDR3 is CASTLGQGGYTF. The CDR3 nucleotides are TGTGCCAGCACTCTGGGGCAGGGAGGCTACACCTTC.

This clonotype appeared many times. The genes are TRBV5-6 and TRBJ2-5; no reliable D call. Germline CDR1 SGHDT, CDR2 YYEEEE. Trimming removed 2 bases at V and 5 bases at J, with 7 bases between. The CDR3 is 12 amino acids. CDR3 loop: CASSLFFETQYF. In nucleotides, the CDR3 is TGTGCCAGCAGCTTATTCTTTGAGACCCAGTACTTC.

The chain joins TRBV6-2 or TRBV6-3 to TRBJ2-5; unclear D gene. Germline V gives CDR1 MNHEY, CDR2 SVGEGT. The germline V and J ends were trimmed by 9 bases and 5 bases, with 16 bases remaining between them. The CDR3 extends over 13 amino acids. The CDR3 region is CASHSHQEETQYF. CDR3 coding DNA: TGTGCCAGTCATTCCCACCAAGAGGAGACCCAGTACTTC.

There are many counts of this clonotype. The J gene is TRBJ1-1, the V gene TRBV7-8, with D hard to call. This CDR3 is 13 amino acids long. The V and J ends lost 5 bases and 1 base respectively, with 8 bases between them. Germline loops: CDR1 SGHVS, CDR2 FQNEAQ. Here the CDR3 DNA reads TGTGCCAGCAGCCCCAAGGAGAACACTGAAGCTTTCTTT. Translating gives CASSPKENTEAFF.

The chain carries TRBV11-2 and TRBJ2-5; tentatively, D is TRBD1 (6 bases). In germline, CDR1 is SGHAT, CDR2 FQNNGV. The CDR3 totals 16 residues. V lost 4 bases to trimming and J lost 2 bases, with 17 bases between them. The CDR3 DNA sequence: TGTGCCAGCAGCTCCGGATCAGGGGATAGGCAAGAGACCCAGTACTTC. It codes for CASSSGSGDRQETQYF.

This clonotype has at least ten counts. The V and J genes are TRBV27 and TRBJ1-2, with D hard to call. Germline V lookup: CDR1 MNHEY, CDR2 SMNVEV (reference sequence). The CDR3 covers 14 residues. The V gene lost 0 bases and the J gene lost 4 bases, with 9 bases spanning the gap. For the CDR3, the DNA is TGTGCCAGCAGTTTATCCCCGGGGAGCTATGGCTACACCTTC. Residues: CASSLSPGSYGYTF.

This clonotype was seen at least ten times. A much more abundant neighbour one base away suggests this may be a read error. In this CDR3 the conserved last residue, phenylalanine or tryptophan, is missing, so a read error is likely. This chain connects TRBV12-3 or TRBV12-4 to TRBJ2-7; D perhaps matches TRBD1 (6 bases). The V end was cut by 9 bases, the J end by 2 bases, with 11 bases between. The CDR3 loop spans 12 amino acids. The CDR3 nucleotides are TGTGCCAGAACGGACAGTACCTACGAGCAGTACCTC. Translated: CARTDSTYEQYL.

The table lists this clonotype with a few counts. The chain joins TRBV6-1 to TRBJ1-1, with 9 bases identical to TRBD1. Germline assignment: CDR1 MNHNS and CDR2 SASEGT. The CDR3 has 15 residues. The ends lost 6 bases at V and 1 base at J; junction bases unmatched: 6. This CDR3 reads CASRAGTGRNTEAFF. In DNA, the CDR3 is TGTGCCAGCAGAGCCGGGACAGGGAGGAACACTGAAGCTTTCTTT.

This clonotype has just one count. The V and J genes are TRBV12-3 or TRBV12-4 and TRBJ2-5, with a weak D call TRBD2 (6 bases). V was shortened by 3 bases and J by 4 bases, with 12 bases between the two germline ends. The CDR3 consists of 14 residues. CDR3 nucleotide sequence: TGTGCCAGCAGTTTTCGGGGACTGCGAGAGACCCAGTACTTC. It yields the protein CASSFRGLRETQYF.

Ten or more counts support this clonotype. The CDR3 DNA reads as TGTGCCAGCAACTGGGGACTAAAAAACATTCAGTACTTC. Its protein is CASNWGLKNIQYF. The V and J genes are TRBV12-3 or TRBV12-4 and TRBJ2-4; 7 nucleotides agree with TRBD2. V lost 7 bases and J lost 4; bases outside the gene matches: 4. CDR3 length: 13 residues.

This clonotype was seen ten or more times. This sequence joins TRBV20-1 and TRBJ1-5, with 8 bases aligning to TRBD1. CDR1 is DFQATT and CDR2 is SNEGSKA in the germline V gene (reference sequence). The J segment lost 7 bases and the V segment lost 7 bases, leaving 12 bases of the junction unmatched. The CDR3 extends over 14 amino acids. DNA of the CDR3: TGCAGTGGACACCCCCCGGACAGGGTCCAGCCCCAGCATTTT. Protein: CSGHPPDRVQPQHF.

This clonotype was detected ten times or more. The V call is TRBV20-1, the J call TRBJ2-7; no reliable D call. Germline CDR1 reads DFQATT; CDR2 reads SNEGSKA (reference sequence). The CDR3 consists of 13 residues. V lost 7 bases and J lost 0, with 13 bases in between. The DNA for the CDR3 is TGCAGTGGCCTACTATTGAGCTCCTACGAGCAGTACTTC. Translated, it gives CSGLLLSSYEQYF.